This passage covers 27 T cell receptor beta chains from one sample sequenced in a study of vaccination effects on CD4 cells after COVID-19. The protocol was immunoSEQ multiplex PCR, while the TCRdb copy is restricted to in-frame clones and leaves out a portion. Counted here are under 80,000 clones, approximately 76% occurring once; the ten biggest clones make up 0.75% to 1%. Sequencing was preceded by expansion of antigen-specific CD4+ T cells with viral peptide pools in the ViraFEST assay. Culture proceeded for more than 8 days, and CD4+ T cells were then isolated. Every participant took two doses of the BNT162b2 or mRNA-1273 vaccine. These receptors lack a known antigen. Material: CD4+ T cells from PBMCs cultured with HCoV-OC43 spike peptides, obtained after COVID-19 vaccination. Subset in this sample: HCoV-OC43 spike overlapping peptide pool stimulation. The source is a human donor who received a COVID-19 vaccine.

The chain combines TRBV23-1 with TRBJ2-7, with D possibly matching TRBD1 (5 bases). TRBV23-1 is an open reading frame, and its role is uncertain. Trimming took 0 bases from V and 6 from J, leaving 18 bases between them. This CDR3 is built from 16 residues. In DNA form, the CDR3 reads TGCGCCAGCAGTCAATCGGAATCTGGGGCCGAACGCGAGCAGTACGTC. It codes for CASSQSESGAEREQYV.

The CDR3 sequence: CASSPAGVANTEAFF. The CDR3 bases are TGTGCCAGCAGCCCCGCGGGGGTTGCGAACACTGAAGCTTTCTTT. This rearrangement joins TRBV9 to TRBJ1-1; D possibly corresponds to TRBD1 (5 bases). CDR3 length equals 15 residues. The V and J ends lost 4 bases and 1 base respectively, with 14 bases between them. Germline V CDR1 and CDR2: SGDLS, YYNGEE.

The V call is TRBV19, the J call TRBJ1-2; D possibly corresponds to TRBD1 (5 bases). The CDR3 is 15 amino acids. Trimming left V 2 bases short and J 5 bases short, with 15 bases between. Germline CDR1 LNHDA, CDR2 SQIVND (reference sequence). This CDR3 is CASSISGGTYYGYTF. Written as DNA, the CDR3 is TGTGCCAGTAGTATATCGGGAGGGACTTATTATGGCTACACCTTC.

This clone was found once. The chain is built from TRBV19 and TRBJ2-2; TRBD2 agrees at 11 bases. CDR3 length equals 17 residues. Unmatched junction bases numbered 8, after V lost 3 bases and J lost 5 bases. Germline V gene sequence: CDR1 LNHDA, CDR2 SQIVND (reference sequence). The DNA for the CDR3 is TGTGCCAGTAGTATGGTTAGCGGGGGGGCCGGAACCGGGGAGCTGTTTTTT. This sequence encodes CASSMVSGGAGTGELFF.

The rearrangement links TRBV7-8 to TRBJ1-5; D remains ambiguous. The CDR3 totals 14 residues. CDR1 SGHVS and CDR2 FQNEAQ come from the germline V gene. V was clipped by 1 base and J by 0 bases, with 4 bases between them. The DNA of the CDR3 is TGTGCCAGCAGCTTAGTGGTTAGCAATCAGCCCCAGCATTTT. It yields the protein CASSLVVSNQPQHF. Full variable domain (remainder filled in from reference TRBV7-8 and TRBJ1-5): GAGVSQSPRYKVAKRGQDVALRCDPISGHVSLFWYQQALGQGPEFLTYFQNEAQLDKSGLPSDRFFAERPEGSVSTLKIQRTQQEDSAVYLCASSLVVSNQPQHFGDGTRLSIL.

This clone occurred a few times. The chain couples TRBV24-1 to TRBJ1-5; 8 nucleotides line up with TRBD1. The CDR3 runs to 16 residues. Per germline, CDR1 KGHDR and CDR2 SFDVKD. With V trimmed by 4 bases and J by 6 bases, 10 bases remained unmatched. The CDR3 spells CATSDLDRVGGQPQHF. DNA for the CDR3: TGTGCCACCAGTGACCTGGACAGGGTGGGGGGTCAGCCCCAGCATTTT.

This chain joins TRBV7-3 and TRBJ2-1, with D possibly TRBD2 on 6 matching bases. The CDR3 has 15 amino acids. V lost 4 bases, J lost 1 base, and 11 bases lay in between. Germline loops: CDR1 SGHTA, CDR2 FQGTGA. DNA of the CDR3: TGTGCCAGCAGCTCAGTCGGGGGATCCTACAATGAGCAGTTCTTC. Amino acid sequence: CASSSVGGSYNEQFF.

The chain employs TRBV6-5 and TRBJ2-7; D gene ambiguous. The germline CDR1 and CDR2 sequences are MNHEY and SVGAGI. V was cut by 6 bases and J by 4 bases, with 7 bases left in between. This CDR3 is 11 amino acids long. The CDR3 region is CASRIRYEQYV. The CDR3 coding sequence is TGTGCCAGCAGGATCAGATACGAGCAGTACGTC.

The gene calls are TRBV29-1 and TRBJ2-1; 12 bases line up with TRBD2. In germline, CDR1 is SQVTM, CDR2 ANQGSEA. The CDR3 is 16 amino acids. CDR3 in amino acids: CTAASGGAGAYNEQFF. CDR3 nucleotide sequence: TGCACCGCGGCTAGCGGGGGGGCCGGAGCCTACAATGAGCAGTTCTTC.

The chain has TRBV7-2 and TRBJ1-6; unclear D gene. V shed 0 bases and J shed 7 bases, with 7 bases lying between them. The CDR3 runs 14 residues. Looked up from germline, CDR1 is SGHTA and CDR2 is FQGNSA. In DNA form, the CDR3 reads TGTGCCAGCAGCTTAGCTCCGGGGAATTCACCCCTCCACTTT. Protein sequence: CASSLAPGNSPLHF. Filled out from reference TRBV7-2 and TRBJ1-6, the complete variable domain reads GAGVSQSPSNKVTEKGKDVELRCDPISGHTALYWYRQSLGQGLEFLIYFQGNSAPDKSGLPSDRFSAERTGGSVSTLTIQRTQQEDSAVYLCASSLAPGNSPLHFGNGTRLTVT.

CDR3 coding DNA: TGTGCCAGCAGCGTCGACTCTGGAAACACCATATATTTT. The encoded protein is CASSVDSGNTIYF. The V gene is TRBV9, the J gene TRBJ1-3; no clear D gene. This CDR3 has 13 residues. Germline V gene data show CDR1 as SGDLS and CDR2 as YYNGEE. V was clipped by 2 bases and J by 0 bases, with 3 bases between them.

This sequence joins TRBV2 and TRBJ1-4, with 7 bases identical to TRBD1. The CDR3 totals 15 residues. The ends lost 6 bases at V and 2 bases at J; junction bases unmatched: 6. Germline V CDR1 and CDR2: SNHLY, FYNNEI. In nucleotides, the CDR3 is TGTGCCAGCAGACCCGACAGGGCCACTAATGAAAAACTGTTTTTT. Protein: CASRPDRATNEKLFF.

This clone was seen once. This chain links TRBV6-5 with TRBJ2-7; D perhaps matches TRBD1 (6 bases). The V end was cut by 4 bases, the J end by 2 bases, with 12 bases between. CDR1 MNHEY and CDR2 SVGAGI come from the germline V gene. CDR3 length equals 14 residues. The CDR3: CASSSPTGPYEQYV. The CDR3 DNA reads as TGTGCCAGCAGTTCCCCGACAGGCCCCTACGAGCAGTACGTC.

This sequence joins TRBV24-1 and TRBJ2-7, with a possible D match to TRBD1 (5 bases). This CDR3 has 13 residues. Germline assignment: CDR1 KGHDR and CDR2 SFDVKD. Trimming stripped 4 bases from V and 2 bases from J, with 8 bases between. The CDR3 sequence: CATSDRTTYEQYV. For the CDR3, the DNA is TGTGCCACCAGTGACAGGACAACCTACGAGCAGTACGTC.

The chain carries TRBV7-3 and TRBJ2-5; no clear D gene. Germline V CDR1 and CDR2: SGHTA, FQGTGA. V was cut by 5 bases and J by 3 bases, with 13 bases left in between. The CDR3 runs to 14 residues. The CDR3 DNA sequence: TGTGCCAGCAGCCCGTCGATGCTTGAAGAGACCCAGTACTTC. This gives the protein CASSPSMLEETQYF.

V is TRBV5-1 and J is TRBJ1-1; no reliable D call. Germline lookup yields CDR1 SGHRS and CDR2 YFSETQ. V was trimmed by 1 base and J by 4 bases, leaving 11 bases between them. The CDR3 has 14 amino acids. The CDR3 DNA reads TGCGCCAGCAGCTTGTCGCGGTCTAGCACTGAAGCTTTCTTT. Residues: CASSLSRSSTEAFF. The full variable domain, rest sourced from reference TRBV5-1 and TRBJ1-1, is KAGVTQTPRYLIKTRGQQVTLSCSPISGHRSVSWYQQTPGQGLQFLFEYFSETQRNKGNFPGRFSGRQFSNSRSEMNVSTLELGDSALYLCASSLSRSSTEAFFGQGTRLTVV.

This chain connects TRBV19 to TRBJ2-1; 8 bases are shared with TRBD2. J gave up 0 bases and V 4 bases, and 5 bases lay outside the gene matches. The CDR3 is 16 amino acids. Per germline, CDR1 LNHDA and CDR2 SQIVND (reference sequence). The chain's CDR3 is CASSNQRGSSYNEQFF. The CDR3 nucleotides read TGTGCCAGTAGTAACCAGCGGGGGAGCTCCTACAATGAGCAGTTCTTC.

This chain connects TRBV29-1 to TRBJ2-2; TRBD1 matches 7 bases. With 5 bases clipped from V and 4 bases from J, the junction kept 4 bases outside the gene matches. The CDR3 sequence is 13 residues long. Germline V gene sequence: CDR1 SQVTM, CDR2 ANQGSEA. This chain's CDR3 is CSVQGVGTGELFF. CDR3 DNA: TGCAGCGTTCAGGGGGTAGGCACCGGGGAGCTGTTTTTT.

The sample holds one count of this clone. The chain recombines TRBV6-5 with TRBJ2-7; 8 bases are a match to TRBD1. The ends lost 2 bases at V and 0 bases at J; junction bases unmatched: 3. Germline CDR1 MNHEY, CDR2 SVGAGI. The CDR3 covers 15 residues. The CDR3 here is CASSYGQGSSYEQYV. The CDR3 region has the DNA TGTGCCAGCAGTTACGGACAGGGAAGCTCCTACGAGCAGTACGTC.

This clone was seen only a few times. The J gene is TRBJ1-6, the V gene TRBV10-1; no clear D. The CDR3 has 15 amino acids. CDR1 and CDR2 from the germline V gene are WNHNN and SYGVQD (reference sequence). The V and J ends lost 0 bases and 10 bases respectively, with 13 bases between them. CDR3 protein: CASSESRGPGSPLHF. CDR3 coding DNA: TGCGCCAGCAGTGAGTCGAGAGGCCCTGGGTCACCCCTCCACTTT.

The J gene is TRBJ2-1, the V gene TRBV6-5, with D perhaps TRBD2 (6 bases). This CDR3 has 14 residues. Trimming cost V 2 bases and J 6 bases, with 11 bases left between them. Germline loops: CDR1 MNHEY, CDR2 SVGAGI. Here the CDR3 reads CASSYGLEGNEQFF. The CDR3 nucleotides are TGTGCCAGCAGTTACGGGCTGGAGGGCAATGAGCAGTTCTTC.

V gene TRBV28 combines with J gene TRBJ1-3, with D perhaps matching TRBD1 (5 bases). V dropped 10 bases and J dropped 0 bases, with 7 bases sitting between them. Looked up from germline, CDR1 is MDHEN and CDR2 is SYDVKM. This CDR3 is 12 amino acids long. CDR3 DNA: TGTGCCAAGACAGTCTCTGGAAACACCATATATTTT. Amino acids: CAKTVSGNTIYF.

The CDR3 coding sequence is TGCGCCAGCAGCTTGGCACAGGAGAACACTGAAGCTTTCTTT. Amino acid sequence: CASSLAQENTEAFF. The V gene is TRBV5-1, the J gene TRBJ1-1, with D tentatively TRBD1 (5 bases). V lost 0 bases and J lost 1, with 7 bases in between. The CDR3 has 14 amino acids. The germline V gene encodes CDR1 SGHRS and CDR2 YFSETQ.

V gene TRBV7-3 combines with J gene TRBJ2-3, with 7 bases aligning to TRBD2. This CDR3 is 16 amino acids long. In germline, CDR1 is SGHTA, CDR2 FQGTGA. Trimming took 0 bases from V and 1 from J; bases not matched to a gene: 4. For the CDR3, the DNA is TGTGCCAGCAGCTTAACTGGCGGGGGAGGCACAGATACGCAGTATTTT. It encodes CASSLTGGGGTDTQYF.

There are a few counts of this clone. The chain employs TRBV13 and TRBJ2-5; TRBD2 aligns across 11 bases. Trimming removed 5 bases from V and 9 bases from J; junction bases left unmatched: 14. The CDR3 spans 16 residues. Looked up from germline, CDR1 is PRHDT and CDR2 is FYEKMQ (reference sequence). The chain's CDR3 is CASSPTGGSGGVSQYF. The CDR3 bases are TGTGCCAGCAGCCCCACCGGGGGTAGCGGGGGGGTGTCCCAGTACTTC.

This CDR3 reads CASSWNLESSEQFF. The CDR3 DNA reads TGTGCCAGCAGCTGGAATCTAGAATCTAGTGAGCAGTTCTTC. The chain is built from TRBV7-9 and TRBJ2-1; D gene unclear. The germline CDR1 and CDR2 sequences are SEHNR and FQNEAQ (reference sequence). Between the trimmed V and J ends, which lost 4 bases and 9 bases, there was a span of 16 bases. This CDR3 region has 14 residues.

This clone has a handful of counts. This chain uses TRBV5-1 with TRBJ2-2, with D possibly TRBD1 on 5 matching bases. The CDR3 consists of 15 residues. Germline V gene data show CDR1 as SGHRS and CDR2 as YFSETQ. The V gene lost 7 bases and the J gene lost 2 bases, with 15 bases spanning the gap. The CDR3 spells CASRGDSVNTGELFF. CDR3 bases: TGCGCCAGCCGAGGCGACAGCGTTAACACCGGGGAGCTGTTTTTT.